Below, 5 T cell receptor beta chains from the same sample are listed, as sequenced in a study of shared clonotypes between healthy human individuals. Clones were read by immunoSEQ multiplex PCR, and TCRdb kept only the in-frame ones, dropping some. The table includes about 870,000 clones, about 92% detected once. Selected positively for CCR7 and CD45RO-negative, naive CD8 cells excluded terminally differentiated effector memory CD45RA+ cells. The source material was naive CD8+ T cells sorted from blood. The receptors derive from a man aged 25 to 40 in good health.

The chain combines TRBV7-8 with TRBJ2-6; possible D gene TRBD2, 6 bases. This CDR3 is built from 16 residues. Germline CDR1 reads SGHVS; CDR2 reads FQNEAQ. V dropped 5 bases and J dropped 4 bases, with 15 bases sitting between them. The CDR3 reads CASSPRGGFGANVLTF. Written as DNA, the CDR3 is TGTGCCAGCAGCCCCCGAGGAGGGTTCGGGGCCAACGTCCTGACTTTC.

Written as DNA, the CDR3 is TGTGCCAGCAGCCCCGTCGGCAATGAGCAGTTCTTC. Amino acid sequence: CASSPVGNEQFF. The rearrangement joins TRBV6-6 to TRBJ2-1, with D unclear. The germline gives CDR1 MNHNY, CDR2 SVGAGI (reference sequence). The CDR3 is 12 amino acids. Trimming removed 6 bases from V and 6 bases from J, with 9 bases in between.

This clone was observed once. The chain couples TRBV11-2 to TRBJ2-3; D ambiguous. CDR1 SGHAT and CDR2 FQNNGV come from the germline V gene. The CDR3 length is 17 residues. The germline V and J ends were trimmed by 4 bases and 0 bases, with 17 bases remaining between them. For the CDR3, the DNA is TGTGCCAGCAGCTCTTGGGATACGCCTCAGAGCACAGATACGCAGTATTTT. This sequence encodes CASSSWDTPQSTDTQYF.

The rearrangement links TRBV29-1 to TRBJ2-7; D might be TRBD1 (6 bases). The length of the CDR3 is 16 residues. Trimming took 4 bases from V and 0 from J, leaving 19 bases between them. Germline loops: CDR1 SQVTM, CDR2 ANQGSEA. CDR3 sequence (DNA): TGCAGCGTTGTTCCCCGCGAGACAGGAGGCTCCTACGAGCAGTACTTC. Residues: CSVVPRETGGSYEQYF.

The chain recombines TRBV18 with TRBJ2-7, with D perhaps matching TRBD1 (6 bases). V lost 4 bases and J 3 bases, leaving 19 bases between the germline ends. Germline CDR1 KGHSH, CDR2 LQKENI. This CDR3 has 16 amino acids. The CDR3 loop is CASSLQTGGVHYEQYF. Written as DNA, the CDR3 is TGTGCCAGCTCACTCCAGACAGGCGGCGTCCACTACGAGCAGTACTTC.